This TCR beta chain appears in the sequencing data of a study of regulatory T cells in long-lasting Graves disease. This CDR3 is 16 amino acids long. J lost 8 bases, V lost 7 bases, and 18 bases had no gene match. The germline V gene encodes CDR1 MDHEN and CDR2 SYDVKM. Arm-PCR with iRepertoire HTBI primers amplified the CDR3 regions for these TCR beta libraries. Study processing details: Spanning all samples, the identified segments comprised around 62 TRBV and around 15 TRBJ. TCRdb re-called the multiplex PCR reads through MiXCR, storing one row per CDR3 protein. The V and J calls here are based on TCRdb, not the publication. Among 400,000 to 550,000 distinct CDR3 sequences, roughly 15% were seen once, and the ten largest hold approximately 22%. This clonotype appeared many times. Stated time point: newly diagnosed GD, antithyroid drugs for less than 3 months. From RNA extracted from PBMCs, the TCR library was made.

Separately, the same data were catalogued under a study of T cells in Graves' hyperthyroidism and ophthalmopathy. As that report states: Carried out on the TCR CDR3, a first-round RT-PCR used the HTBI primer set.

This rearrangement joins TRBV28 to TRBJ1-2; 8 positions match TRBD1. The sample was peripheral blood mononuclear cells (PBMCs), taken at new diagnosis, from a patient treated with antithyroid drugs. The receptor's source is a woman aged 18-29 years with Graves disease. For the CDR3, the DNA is TGTGCCAGCACTCCTTTTCGATGGGACAGGTTGTTCGGCTACACCTTC. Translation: CASTPFRWDRLFGYTF.